The next 14 T cell receptor beta chains were all read from a single sample in a study of blood T cell repertoires in COVID-19. Assay: immunoSEQ multiplex PCR; the TCRdb copy retains only in-frame clones and omits some. The sample records tens of thousands of clones, roughly 78% being singletons. Sequencing input: peripheral blood. The source is a man in his sixties with active or convalescent COVID-19.

V is TRBV6-2 or TRBV6-3 and J is TRBJ2-3; TRBD2 aligns across 8 bases. The CDR3 is made up of 15 amino acids. Germline trimming cut 3 bases from V and 2 bases from J; bases unmatched to any gene: 4. Per the germline V gene, CDR1 is MNHEY and CDR2 is SVGEGT. CDR3 sequence reads: CASSYKRGITDTQYF. The CDR3 bases are TGTGCCAGCAGTTATAAGCGGGGGATCACAGATACGCAGTATTTT.

This chain uses TRBV3-1 (or the pseudogene TRBV3-2) with TRBJ2-3; 8 bases agree with TRBD2. Germline values: CDR1 LGHDT, CDR2 YNNKEL (reference sequence). Germline trimming cut 0 bases from V and 2 bases from J; bases unmatched to any gene: 7. The CDR3 contains 17 residues. Here the CDR3 DNA reads TGTGCCAGCAGCCAAGAAGGCCCGGGGGGGCCCACAGATACGCAGTATTTT. This gives the protein CASSQEGPGGPTDTQYF.

This sequence joins TRBV5-6 and TRBJ1-5, with D perhaps matching TRBD1 (5 bases). Germline CDR1 SGHDT, CDR2 YYEEEE. The CDR3 runs to 15 residues. Deletions cut 2 bases from V and 7 bases from J, with 16 bases between. The CDR3 sequence: CASSFFGGIQQPQHF. As DNA, the CDR3 is TGTGCCAGCAGCTTTTTTGGGGGGATTCAACAGCCCCAGCATTTT.

The rearrangement joins TRBV5-4 to TRBJ2-2; TRBD2 aligns across 10 bases. The CDR3 has 16 amino acids. The V gene end was trimmed by 3 bases and the J gene end by 2 bases; junction bases not matched to a gene: 4. Germline V gene sequence: CDR1 SGHNT, CDR2 YYREEE (reference sequence). The chain's CDR3 is CASSSVAGGNTGELFF. The DNA for the CDR3 is TGTGCCAGCAGCTCTGTAGCGGGGGGTAACACCGGGGAGCTGTTTTTT.

The V and J genes are TRBV27 and TRBJ1-3; the D is unclear. The V end was cut by 6 bases, the J end by 0 bases, with 6 bases between. Germline CDR1 and CDR2: MNHEY and SMNVEV (reference sequence). The CDR3 has 13 residues. In nucleotides, the CDR3 is TGTGCCAGCAGCCGCAGCTCTGGAAACACCATATATTTT. Translated: CASSRSSGNTIYF.

This chain connects TRBV29-1 to TRBJ1-1; 7 bases fit TRBD1. The junction had 4 bases not matched to a gene; V was cut back by 6 bases and J by 0 bases. This CDR3 region has 13 residues. Germline V gene data show CDR1 as SQVTM and CDR2 as ANQGSEA. As DNA, the CDR3 is TGCAGCGTGGAGACAGGGTTGAACACTGAAGCTTTCTTT. Translating it yields CSVETGLNTEAFF.

The gene calls are TRBV30 and TRBJ2-5; 8 nucleotides line up with TRBD2. Germline trimming cut 4 bases from V and 5 bases from J; bases unmatched to any gene: 6. CDR3 length: 13 residues. Germline V gene sequence: CDR1 GTSNPN, CDR2 SVGIG (reference sequence). This chain's CDR3 is CAWIPGGKETQYF. The CDR3 DNA is TGTGCCTGGATCCCGGGGGGGAAGGAGACCCAGTACTTC.

The chain's CDR3 is CASSPLDSDQETQYF. The CDR3 DNA follows: TGCGCCAGCAGCCCCCTCGATAGCGACCAAGAGACCCAGTACTTC. The gene calls are TRBV4-1 and TRBJ2-5, with D possibly being TRBD2 (5 bases). CDR1 and CDR2 (germline): MGHRA, YSYEKL. This CDR3 has 15 residues. Deletions cut 4 bases from V and 0 bases from J, with 12 bases between.

The rearrangement links TRBV6-5 to TRBJ1-1; 7 bases are a match to TRBD1. This CDR3 is built from 12 residues. The J segment lost 8 bases and the V segment lost 4 bases, leaving 4 bases of the junction unmatched. Per germline, CDR1 MNHEY and CDR2 SVGAGI. Written as DNA, the CDR3 is TGTGCCAGCAGTTTAACGACAGGGGAAGCTTTCTTT. This codes for CASSLTTGEAFF.

The chain couples TRBV10-1 to TRBJ2-1; D is uncertain. V was cut by 4 bases and J by 0 bases, with 13 bases left in between. The CDR3 sequence is 16 residues long. In germline, CDR1 is WNHNN, CDR2 SYGVQD (reference sequence). This chain's CDR3 is CASSALTAASYNEQFF. The CDR3 bases are TGCGCCAGCAGTGCTTTAACAGCAGCCTCCTACAATGAGCAGTTCTTC.

This clone was found a few times. The chain carries TRBV2 and TRBJ1-2; 12 bases line up with TRBD1. Germline V gene lookup returns CDR1 SNHLY and CDR2 FYNNEI. The CDR3 is made up of 14 amino acids. V lost 6 bases to trimming and J lost 5 bases; unmatched junction nucleotides: 4. The CDR3 DNA follows: TGTGCCAGCAGGGGACAGGGGGCATGGTATGGCTACACCTTC. It codes for CASRGQGAWYGYTF. The full variable domain, completed using reference TRBV2 and TRBJ1-2, is EPEVTQTPSHQVTQMGQEVILRCVPISNHLYFYWYRQILGQKVEFLVSFYNNEISEKSEIFDDQFSVERPDGSNFTLKIRSTKLEDSAMYFCASRGQGAWYGYTFGSGTRLTVV.

The V and J genes are TRBV7-2 and TRBJ2-2; 9 bases align to TRBD2. The V segment lost 3 bases and the J segment 4 bases; nucleotides outside the gene matches: 3. Looked up from germline, CDR1 is SGHTA and CDR2 is FQGNSA. The CDR3 consists of 15 residues. In nucleotides, the CDR3 is TGTGCCAGCAGCTTTGGCGGGGGGGGCACCGGGGAGCTGTTTTTT. The encoded protein is CASSFGGGGTGELFF.

This clone appeared a few times. The J gene is TRBJ2-3, the V gene TRBV6-2 or TRBV6-3, with a possible D match to TRBD2 (5 bases). CDR3 length equals 17 residues. V was pared by 6 bases and J by 0 bases, with 19 bases between. Germline V gene sequence: CDR1 MNHEY, CDR2 SVGEGT. CDR3 loop: CASSPKGGGLSTDTQYF. DNA for the CDR3: TGTGCCAGCAGCCCTAAGGGCGGCGGGTTGAGCACAGATACGCAGTATTTT.

The rearrangement joins TRBV5-4 to TRBJ2-2; D is undetermined. The CDR3 covers 12 residues. Between the trimmed V and J ends, which lost 4 bases and 6 bases, there was a span of 7 bases. Germline assignment: CDR1 SGHNT and CDR2 YYREEE (reference sequence). CDR3 sequence reads: CASSQPAGELFF. The CDR3 bases are TGTGCCAGCAGCCAACCAGCCGGGGAGCTGTTTTTT. Drawing the rest from reference TRBV5-4 and TRBJ2-2, the complete variable domain is ETGVTQSPTHLIKTRGQQVTLRCSSQSGHNTVSWYQQALGQGPQFIFQYYREEENGRGNFPPRFSGLQFPNYSSELNVNALELDDSALYLCASSQPAGELFFGEGSRLTVL.